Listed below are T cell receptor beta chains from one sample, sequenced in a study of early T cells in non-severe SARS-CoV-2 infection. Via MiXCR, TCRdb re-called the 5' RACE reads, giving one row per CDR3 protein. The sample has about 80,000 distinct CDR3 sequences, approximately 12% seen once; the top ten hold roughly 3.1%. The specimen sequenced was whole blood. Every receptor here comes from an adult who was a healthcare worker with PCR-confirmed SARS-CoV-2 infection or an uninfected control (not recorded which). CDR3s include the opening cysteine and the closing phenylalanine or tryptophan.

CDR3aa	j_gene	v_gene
CASSPPTAVKETQYF	TRBJ2-5	TRBV18
CASSQPFRREPNTGELFF	TRBJ2-2	TRBV14
CSVSDLYGYTF	TRBJ1-2	TRBV29-1
CASSLATLGRGGNEQFF	TRBJ2-1	TRBV12-3/TRBV12-4
CASSPPGARNQPQHF	TRBJ1-5	TRBV18
CATKKGANTGELFF	TRBJ2-2	TRBV24-1
CASSLEVVTEQFF	TRBJ2-1	TRBV12-3/TRBV12-4
CSVDEGQFF	TRBJ2-1	TRBV29-1
CASSLLSTGELFF	TRBJ2-2	TRBV3-1
CASGPFRTGYNRTQYF	TRBJ2-5	TRBV12-5
CASRPRTGDQPQHF	TRBJ1-5	TRBV6-6
CSVGLAGDTQYF	TRBJ2-3	TRBV29-1
CASSYLSTGRETQYF	TRBJ2-5	TRBV6-6
CASSLAGSYEQYF	TRBJ2-7	TRBV5-1
CASSYSSDQYNEQFF	TRBJ2-1	TRBV6-6
CASSYSREGVSDEQYF	TRBJ2-7	TRBV6-2/TRBV6-3
CSAPRPGGVTYNEQFF	TRBJ2-1	TRBV20-1
CASSYGGEETQYF	TRBJ2-5	TRBV6-5
CSARVREGQYF	TRBJ2-7	TRBV20-1
CASSWDSSTDTQYF	TRBJ2-3	TRBV7-3
CASTPFLTASYEQYF	TRBJ2-7	TRBV28
CASSVDRDGGELFF	TRBJ2-2	TRBV11-1
CSVELQTSGFLEQFF	TRBJ2-1	TRBV29-1
CASSFRLAGADEQYF	TRBJ2-7	TRBV28
CASSLGSGRAGEETQYF	TRBJ2-5	TRBV7-6
CASSLAGLVAFF	TRBJ1-1	TRBV7-2
CASSLDGQGIYEQYF	TRBJ2-7	TRBV5-1
CASSLGLAGPQETQYF	TRBJ2-5	TRBV12-3/TRBV12-4
CASSLSEGWNEKLFF	TRBJ1-4	TRBV7-9
CASSYSNIPYEQYF	TRBJ2-7	TRBV6-5
CASSHSQTGANTGELFF	TRBJ2-2	TRBV4-1
CASSGRRLDNEQFF	TRBJ2-1	TRBV2
CASSEAGPRYEQYF	TRBJ2-7	TRBV6-1
CSVLQGDTGELFF	TRBJ2-2	TRBV29-1
CASSLGTTDEQFF	TRBJ2-1	TRBV7-3
CASRPYLADSYNEQFF	TRBJ2-1	TRBV6-5
CASSWLGGKPGSGANVLTF	TRBJ2-6	TRBV27
CASSQGSPKGQFF	TRBJ2-1	TRBV4-2
CAWSSPLRDGSLPQHF	TRBJ1-5	TRBV30
CATSDPLSAEETQYF	TRBJ2-5	TRBV24-1
CSAMDDYEQYF	TRBJ2-7	TRBV20-1
CATTWIGVASLETYEQYF	TRBJ2-7	TRBV24-1
CASSLEATGGAETQYF	TRBJ2-5	TRBV5-1
CASSLPGQGSISYEQYF	TRBJ2-7	TRBV7-6
CASSGRTPRANEQFF	TRBJ2-1	TRBV6-1
CAWSVRLGALGTEAFF	TRBJ1-1	TRBV30
CASSSSPSTDTQYF	TRBJ2-3	TRBV28
CASSPLGLAGNEQFF	TRBJ2-1	TRBV27